Listed below are T cell receptor beta chains from one sample, sequenced in a study of T cell responses to AZD1222 COVID-19 vaccine. The repertoire was sequenced with immunoSEQ multiplex PCR; TCRdb's copy has only in-frame clones and lacks some. The profile covers 85,000 to 130,000 clones, with approximately 89% appearing a single time and approximately 18% taken by the ten largest. The sample here was peripheral blood, taken on day 0 of AZD1222 vaccination. These receptors came from an adult in good health. Both conserved end residues are part of each CDR3.

j_call v_call cdr3_aa
TRBJ2-7 TRBV27 CASSPLGREQYF
TRBJ2-2 TRBV19 CASSVTVQLAGELFF
TRBJ1-2 TRBV7-6 CASSLKAGSIYGYTF
TRBJ1-1 TRBV18 CASSPMTSDTGTEAFF
TRBJ2-3 TRBV6-1 CASSDYRELGDTQYF
TRBJ2-1 TRBV4-1 CASSQGWGDHNNEQFF
TRBJ2-7 TRBV6-6 CASSYGQISYEQYF
TRBJ2-2 TRBV12-3/TRBV12-4 CASSLGITGELFF
TRBJ2-2 TRBV5-1 CASTLAGGQRGTGELFF
TRBJ2-4 TRBV19 CASSIPGSAAKNIQYF
TRBJ1-4 TRBV18 CASSPKTGGVVEKLFF
TRBJ1-2 TRBV27 CASSFQPGQANYGYTF
TRBJ1-1 TRBV9 CASTRGADQGKEAFF
TRBJ2-7 TRBV3-1/TRBV3-2 CASSQGASGVRYF
TRBJ1-2 TRBV18 CASSPSGTYYGYTF
TRBJ1-4 TRBV30 CAWSEEKLFF
TRBJ2-3 TRBV9 CASSVRGLADTQYF
TRBJ2-1 TRBV6-2/TRBV6-3 CASSYRGLVYNEQFF
TRBJ1-1 TRBV9 CASKRTEGDTEAFF
TRBJ2-5 TRBV10-1 CASSEVLGETQYF
TRBJ1-1 TRBV5-4 CASKFKGNTEAFF
TRBJ1-2 TRBV27 CASSLYLPGQGVFGYTF
TRBJ1-1 TRBV5-6 CASSFRGGDTEAFF
TRBJ2-1 TRBV19 CASSPWTGSGNEQFF
TRBJ1-1 TRBV9 CASSITTANTEAFF
TRBJ1-2 TRBV5-4 CASSSDLNNYGYTF
TRBJ2-1 TRBV19 CASNRAPLNEQFF
TRBJ1-4 TRBV15 CATSRDRVDEKLFF
TRBJ2-1 TRBV29-1 CSVDSSGGWSGEQFF
TRBJ1-4 TRBV6-5 CASSYSGGQSGEKLFF
TRBJ1-1 TRBV11-2 CASSPYPGGNTEAFF
TRBJ1-1 TRBV7-8 CASSLGYGFMNTEAFF
TRBJ2-1 TRBV7-9 CASSPTYGGAYNEQFF
TRBJ2-7 TRBV5-6 CASSYSYEQYF
TRBJ1-5 TRBV18 CASSPRGSRNQPQHF
TRBJ2-1 TRBV11-3 CASSKRDRGDFNNEQFF
TRBJ1-4 TRBV3-1/TRBV3-2 CASSSPGGELFF
TRBJ2-3 TRBV19 CASSIYISTDTQYF
TRBJ2-5 TRBV6-2/TRBV6-3 CASSYSLAGQETQYF
TRBJ2-3 TRBV15 CATSRGQYTDTQYF
TRBJ2-7 TRBV7-2 CASSLRDSGEQYF
TRBJ1-5 TRBV5-6 CASSLGNQPQHF
TRBJ2-7 TRBV15 CATSNQPLSSYEQYF